This T cell receptor (beta chain) was sequenced for a study of early T cells in non-severe SARS-CoV-2 infection. At the level of the study: Unsorted whole-blood RNA was sequenced in bulk, leaving chains unpaired.

Each cDNA molecule carried a unique molecular identifier. TCRdb analysed the 5' RACE reads with MiXCR anew, one entry per CDR3 protein. There are some 90,000 distinct CDR3 sequences in the sample; about 16% occur only once, and about 5.5% lies in the top ten. Trimming took off 0 bases at V and 4 bases at J, with 10 bases between the two ends. This CDR3 region has 13 residues. The V gene's germline CDR1 is DFQATT and CDR2 SNEGSKA (reference sequence). The sample consisted of whole blood. This clonotype was sampled from an adult who was a healthcare worker with PCR-confirmed SARS-CoV-2 infection or an uninfected control (not recorded which). The rearrangement joins TRBV20-1 to TRBJ2-7; no firm D call. The CDR3 is CSARDVSFYEQYF. In nucleotides, the CDR3 is TGCAGTGCTAGAGATGTATCCTTTTACGAGCAGTACTTC.